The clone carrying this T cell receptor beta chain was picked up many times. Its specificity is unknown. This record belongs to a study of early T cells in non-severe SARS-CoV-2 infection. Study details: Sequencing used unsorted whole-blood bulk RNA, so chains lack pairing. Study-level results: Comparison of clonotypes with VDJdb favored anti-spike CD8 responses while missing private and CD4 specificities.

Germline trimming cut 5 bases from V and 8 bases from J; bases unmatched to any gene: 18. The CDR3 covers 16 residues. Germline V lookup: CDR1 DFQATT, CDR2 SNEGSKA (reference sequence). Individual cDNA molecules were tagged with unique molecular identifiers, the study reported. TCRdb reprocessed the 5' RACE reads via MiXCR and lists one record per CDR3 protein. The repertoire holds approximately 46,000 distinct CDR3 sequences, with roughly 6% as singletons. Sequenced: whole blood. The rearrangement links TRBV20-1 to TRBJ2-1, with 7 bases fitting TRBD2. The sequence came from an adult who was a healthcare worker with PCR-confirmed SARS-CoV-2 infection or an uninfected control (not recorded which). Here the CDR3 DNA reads TGCAGTGCTCCACGGTCTAGCGGAGGACAAGGGGATGAGCAGTTCTTC. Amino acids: CSAPRSSGGQGDEQFF.